A selection of T cell receptor beta chains follows, all from one sample in a study of cytomegalovirus exposure and HLA in healthy donors. Sequenced by immunoSEQ multiplex PCR; TCRdb stores in-frame clones only, minus some. The sample contains some 170,000 clones, 60% to 75% of which appear only once. Sequenced sample: PBMCs. The receptors were sampled from a woman aged 45-65 years in good health and CMV-seropositive. CDR3s include the opening cysteine and the closing phenylalanine or tryptophan. Rows give clone size only sometimes, using once, few, many, or a class for an expanded clone.

V gene	J gene	clone size	CDR3 protein
TRBV2	TRBJ1-6	NA	CASTSVGGGSYNSPLHF
TRBV6-5	TRBJ1-1	NA	CASSFEGGAMNTEAFF
TRBV5-4	TRBJ2-4	NA	CASSSKEAKNIQYF
TRBV4-2	TRBJ2-5	NA	CASSQAPGLAGPETQYF
TRBV5-5	TRBJ1-1	few	CASSFRQGTEAFF
TRBV5-1	TRBJ1-1	NA	CASRKTGDTEAFF
TRBV30	TRBJ1-4	once	CAWTRDATNEKLFF
TRBV5-1	TRBJ1-6	once	CASSQAPRGADPPLHF
TRBV19	TRBJ2-1	NA	CASTRLAGDYNEQFF
TRBV30	TRBJ1-2	NA	CAWSSGQTRRYTF
TRBV27	TRBJ2-1	NA	CASSRLAGQQFF
TRBV6-1	TRBJ1-5	few	CASSGTGQYQPQHF
TRBV5-1	TRBJ2-5	NA	CASSLDLAGVQETQYF
TRBV4-1	TRBJ2-4	NA	CASSQEGLAAVKNIQYF
TRBV29-1	TRBJ1-2	once	CSVEGSAGTDGYTF
TRBV4-2	TRBJ2-2	few	CASSPSNTGELFF
TRBV9	TRBJ2-2	NA	CASSARDRGRAGELFF
TRBV11-2	TRBJ2-2	NA	CASRLRSTTGELFF
TRBV19	TRBJ2-6	few	CASSGGAVSGANVLTF
TRBV2	TRBJ1-2	NA	CASSERDSYGYTF
TRBV5-4	TRBJ1-3	NA	CASSLSSGTSGSGNTIYF
TRBV2	TRBJ2-6	NA	CASSAGGSGANVLTF
TRBV5-1	TRBJ2-1	NA	CASSLDRGGLGEQFF
TRBV6-1	TRBJ1-2	NA	CASSIRVYGYTF
TRBV6-1	TRBJ1-5	NA	CASRAGTSGQPQHF
TRBV4-1	TRBJ1-2	NA	CASSQVGGTRGYTF
TRBV5-4	TRBJ2-7	once	CASSSGLAGVPSYEQYF
TRBV29-1	TRBJ1-1	few	CSVHGQGMNTEAFF
TRBV4-1	TRBJ2-3	few	CASKPGHTTDTQYF
TRBV29-1	TRBJ2-7	NA	CSVGLYRRGDYEQYF
TRBV9	TRBJ2-2	NA	CASSAPRANTGELFF
TRBV9	TRBJ2-4	few	CASSPTPDPGQGDIQYF
TRBV9	TRBJ1-4	few	CASSVQGGDEKLFF
TRBV7-8	TRBJ1-1	NA	CASSFEGVRNTEAFF
TRBV11-2	TRBJ1-6	NA	CASSLSTGFDNSPLHF
TRBV28	NA	NA	CASSSRTGLYEQYF
TRBV7-2	TRBJ2-5	once	CASSTSGPETQYF
TRBV7-9	TRBJ1-5	NA	CASSSSARVQPQHF
TRBV5-1	TRBJ2-5	once	CASSLDGGTVQETQYF
TRBV10-3	TRBJ1-2	NA	CATTAGYGYTF
TRBV19	TRBJ1-2	NA	CASSPPARLYGYTF
TRBV5-4	TRBJ1-1	NA	CASSRTENTEAFF
TRBV9	TRBJ1-4	NA	CASSPGGTGDLFF
TRBV5-1	TRBJ1-4	NA	CASSLVQGNEKLFF
TRBV27	TRBJ2-3	NA	CASKGREDSEDTQYF
TRBV13	TRBJ2-7	NA	CASSLGSYEQYF